Listed below are T cell receptor beta chains from one sample, sequenced in a study of blood T cell repertoires in COVID-19. Data came from immunoSEQ multiplex PCR; TCRdb stores just in-frame clones and leaves some out. The sample consists of 100,000 to 150,000 clones, about 89% of them appearing once. Sequencing used peripheral blood. The receptor set was obtained from a man between 50 and 59 years old with active or convalescent COVID-19. Each CDR3 is given with its conserved first and last residue. Fields, in order: J gene, V gene, clone size, D gene, CDR3 protein, CDR3 DNA. D genes are given only for firm matches. Only part of the rows carry a size: once, few, many, or a class if the clone is expanded.

>TRBJ2-2|TRBV27|few|NA
CASSPPRGSGTGELFF
TGTGCCAGCAGTCCCCCACGGGGTTCGGGCACCGGGGAGCTGTTTTTT
>TRBJ1-2|TRBV28|NA|TRBD1
CASRRQGDYGYTF
TGTGCCAGCAGACGACAGGGTGACTATGGCTACACCTTC
>TRBJ2-7|TRBV4-3|medium-sized|TRBD1
CASSERGQSYEQYF
TGCGCCAGCAGCGAGAGGGGACAGTCCTACGAGCAGTACTTC
>TRBJ2-2|TRBV29-1|NA|TRBD2
CSVVWPAGGFTGELFF
TGCAGCGTTGTGTGGCCAGCGGGAGGTTTCACCGGGGAGCTGTTTTTT
>TRBJ1-5|TRBV4-1|NA|TRBD1
CASSQTLDRVSRGSNQPQHF
TGCGCCAGCAGCCAAACCCTCGACAGGGTTTCAAGGGGGAGCAATCAGCCCCAGCATTTT
>TRBJ1-1|TRBV19|NA|TRBD1
CASTKHRGQMNTEAFF
TGTGCCAGTACCAAGCACAGGGGGCAGATGAACACTGAAGCTTTCTTT
>TRBJ1-1|TRBV6-1|NA|NA
CASSETLRELNTEAFF
TGTGCCAGCAGTGAAACCCTTAGGGAGTTGAACACTGAAGCTTTCTTT
>TRBJ2-1|TRBV7-9|NA|NA
CASSLDSWALNEQFF
TGTGCCAGCAGCTTAGATTCATGGGCACTCAATGAGCAGTTCTTC
>TRBJ1-1|TRBV19|NA|NA
CASSKGQYMNTEAFF
TGTGCCAGTAGTAAAGGACAGTACATGAACACTGAAGCTTTCTTT
>TRBJ1-2|TRBV7-8|NA|NA
CASTPTDSHGYTF
TGTGCCAGCACGCCCACCGACAGTCATGGCTACACCTTC
>TRBJ2-1|TRBV30|NA|NA
CAWTRGYGEQFF
TGTGCCTGGACCCGGGGGTACGGGGAGCAGTTCTTC
>TRBJ2-1|TRBV30|once|TRBD1
CAWCGDRGLNEQFF
TGTGCCTGGTGTGGGGACAGGGGGCTCAATGAGCAGTTCTTC
>TRBJ2-3|TRBV30|NA|NA
CAWSVSGSTDTQYF
TGTGCCTGGAGTGTATCCGGGTCCACAGATACGCAGTATTTT
>TRBJ2-5|TRBV3-1/TRBV3-2|NA|TRBD2
CASSPPGLAGRGETQYF
TGTGCCAGCAGCCCGCCTGGACTAGCGGGGAGGGGGGAGACCCAGTACTTC
>TRBJ2-3|TRBV19|NA|NA
CASSTRGLWGTDTQYF
TGTGCCAGTAGCACCCGAGGCCTGTGGGGCACAGATACGCAGTATTTT
>TRBJ1-2|TRBV6-1|NA|NA
CASSEARTAGYTF
TGTGCCAGCAGTGAAGCCAGGACAGCTGGCTACACCTTC
>TRBJ2-7|TRBV19|NA|NA
CASSTESGFRYEQYF
TGTGCCAGTAGTACCGAGTCGGGGTTTCGTTACGAGCAGTACTTC
>TRBJ2-3|TRBV5-1|NA|TRBD1
CASSLRDRGIDTQYF
TGCGCCAGCAGCCTACGGGACAGGGGTATAGATACGCAGTATTTT
>TRBJ2-5|TRBV5-1|NA|NA
CASSLGGIETQYF
TGCGCCAGCAGCTTGGGAGGGATTGAGACCCAGTACTTC
>TRBJ1-6|TRBV7-9|NA|NA
CASSSKGGSYNSPLHF
TGTGCCAGCAGCTCAAAAGGGGGCTCCTATAATTCACCCCTCCACTTT
>TRBJ2-5|TRBV5-1|NA|NA
CASSLAFSERRAQETQYF
TGCGCCAGCAGCTTGGCTTTTTCCGAGCGCCGCGCGCAAGAGACCCAGTACTTC
>TRBJ2-7|TRBV5-1|NA|TRBD2
CASSLSGRASLGDEQYF
TGCGCCAGCAGCTTGAGCGGGAGGGCCTCGCTTGGGGACGAGCAGTACTTC
>TRBJ1-3|TRBV18|NA|NA
CASSPDRRPSGNTIYF
TGTGCCAGCTCACCAGACAGGCGACCCTCTGGAAACACCATATATTTT
>TRBJ2-3|TRBV5-5|NA|NA
CASSLRGLPTDTQYF
TGTGCCAGCAGCTTGCGGGGTTTACCCACAGATACGCAGTATTTT
>TRBJ2-1|TRBV4-3|NA|NA
CASSHTSNSYNEQFF
TGCGCCAGCAGCCACACATCGAACTCCTACAATGAGCAGTTCTTC
>TRBJ1-1|TRBV19|NA|NA
CASSIAQGRNTEAFF
TGTGCCAGTAGTATCGCACAGGGAAGGAACACTGAAGCTTTCTTT
>TRBJ1-2|TRBV6-2/TRBV6-3|NA|TRBD1
CASSYSDRAYGYTF
TGTGCCAGCAGTTACTCTGACAGGGCCTATGGCTACACCTTC
>TRBJ2-2|TRBV5-1|NA|TRBD1
CASSSTMDRGDTGELFF
TGCGCCAGCAGCTCGACTATGGACAGGGGGGACACCGGGGAGCTGTTTTTT
>TRBJ2-5|TRBV3-1/TRBV3-2|NA|TRBD2
CASSQDFGGGIQETQYF
TGTGCCAGCAGCCAAGATTTCGGCGGGGGGATTCAAGAGACCCAGTACTTC
>TRBJ2-5|TRBV5-1|NA|TRBD2
CASSLQTAGGQETQYF
TGCGCCAGCAGCTTACAGACAGCCGGGGGGCAAGAGACCCAGTACTTC
>TRBJ1-1|TRBV11-2|NA|TRBD1
CASSQGQANTEAFF
TGTGCCAGCAGCCAGGGACAGGCGAACACTGAAGCTTTCTTT
>TRBJ1-1|TRBV9|NA|TRBD1
CASSVGDRGWDTEAFF
TGTGCCAGCAGCGTAGGCGACAGGGGTTGGGACACTGAAGCTTTCTTT
>TRBJ2-1|TRBV9|NA|TRBD2
CASSVRPSGNNEQFF
TGTGCCAGCAGCGTAAGACCTAGCGGAAACAATGAGCAGTTCTTC
>TRBJ2-2|TRBV7-2|NA|TRBD1
CASSLNRGTGGLFF
TGTGCCAGCAGCTTAAATCGGGGGACAGGAGGACTGTTTTTT
>TRBJ2-7|TRBV7-9|NA|NA
CASSADREVYEQYF
TGTGCCAGCAGCGCCGACAGGGAGGTCTACGAGCAGTACTTC
>TRBJ2-5|TRBV5-8|NA|TRBD2
CASSHRLAGGRETQYF
TGTGCCAGCAGCCACCGTCTAGCGGGAGGGCGCGAGACCCAGTACTTC
>TRBJ2-1|TRBV7-9|NA|NA
CASSSTKSSYNEQFF
TGTGCCAGCAGCTCGACTAAGAGCTCCTACAATGAGCAGTTCTTC
>TRBJ1-3|TRBV5-3|NA|TRBD1
CARSHSLTPTGTGVGNTIYF
TGTGCCAGAAGCCACTCTTTGACCCCAACCGGGACAGGGGTTGGAAACACCATATATTTT
>TRBJ2-7|TRBV5-8|once|NA
CASSSIFYEQYF
TGTGCCAGCAGCTCTATATTCTACGAGCAGTACTTC
>TRBJ1-5|TRBV3-1/TRBV3-2|NA|NA
CASSQDAGRPQHF
TGTGCCAGCAGCCAAGATGCAGGGCGGCCCCAGCATTTT
>TRBJ2-5|TRBV9|NA|TRBD2
CASSQSGAQETQYF
TGTGCCAGCAGCCAAAGCGGGGCTCAAGAGACCCAGTACTTC
>TRBJ2-2|TRBV5-4|few|TRBD1
CASSVRDRGNTGELFF
TGTGCCAGCAGCGTCCGGGACAGGGGAAACACCGGGGAGCTGTTTTTT
>TRBJ2-5|TRBV2|NA|TRBD2
CASRRLALSLEETQYF
TGTGCCAGCAGGAGACTAGCTCTGTCGCTCGAGGAGACCCAGTACTTC
>TRBJ1-3|TRBV27|NA|NA
CASSPGRGNTIYF
TGTGCCAGCAGCCCAGGGCGAGGAAACACCATATATTTT
>TRBJ2-1|TRBV15|NA|NA
CATSRSQGIGQFF
TGTGCCACCAGCAGAAGCCAGGGTATCGGGCAGTTCTTC
>TRBJ2-5|TRBV21-1|NA|NA
CASSKVKGRQGCETQYF
TGTGCCAGCAGCAAAGTTAAAGGGAGACAGGGGTGTGAGACCCAGTACTTC
>TRBJ2-7|TRBV30|NA|TRBD2
CAWSVLAGRSYEQYF
TGTGCCTGGAGTGTACTAGCGGGACGCTCCTACGAGCAGTACTTC
>TRBJ1-1|TRBV6-6|NA|NA
CASSTGTKNTEAFF
TGTGCCAGCAGTACCGGGACAAAGAACACTGAAGCTTTCTTT
>TRBJ2-2|TRBV1|few|NA
CTSSQGTSGRATGELFF
TGCACCAGCAGCCAAGGGACTAGCGGGAGGGCAACCGGGGAGCTGTTTTTT
>TRBJ2-7|TRBV2|NA|TRBD1
CASSPGQGAYEQYF
TGTGCCAGCAGTCCGGGACAGGGGGCCTACGAGCAGTACTTC
>TRBJ1-5|TRBV19|once|TRBD1
CASIGQGVQPQHF
TGTGCCAGTATTGGGCAGGGGGTTCAGCCCCAGCATTTT
>TRBJ1-5|TRBV19|once|NA
CASSIYSGGNQPQHF
TGTGCCAGTAGTATTTATTCAGGGGGCAATCAGCCCCAGCATTTT
>TRBJ1-3|TRBV30|once|NA
CAWSASRTVLSGNTIYF
TGTGCCTGGAGTGCCTCGAGGACAGTTCTCTCTGGAAACACCATATATTTT
>TRBJ2-7|TRBV30|NA|NA
CAWRQERGGGSYEQYF
TGTGCCTGGAGGCAGGAAAGGGGAGGTGGTTCCTACGAGCAGTACTTC
>TRBJ1-2|TRBV9|NA|TRBD1
CASSVHDRVGYGYTF
TGTGCCAGCAGCGTCCATGACAGGGTCGGCTATGGCTACACCTTC